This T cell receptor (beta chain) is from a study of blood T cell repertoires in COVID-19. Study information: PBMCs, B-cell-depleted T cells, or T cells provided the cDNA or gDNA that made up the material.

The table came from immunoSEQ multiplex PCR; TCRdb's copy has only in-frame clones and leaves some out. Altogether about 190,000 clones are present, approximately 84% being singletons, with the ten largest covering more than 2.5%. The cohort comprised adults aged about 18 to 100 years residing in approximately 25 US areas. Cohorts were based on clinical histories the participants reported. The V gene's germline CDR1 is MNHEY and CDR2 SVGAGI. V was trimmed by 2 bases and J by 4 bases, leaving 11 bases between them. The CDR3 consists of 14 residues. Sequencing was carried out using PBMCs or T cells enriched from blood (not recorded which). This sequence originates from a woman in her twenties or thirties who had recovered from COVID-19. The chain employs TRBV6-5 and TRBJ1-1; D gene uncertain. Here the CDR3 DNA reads TGTGCCAGCAGTTACAAGAGGGCGGGCACTGAAGCTTTCTTT. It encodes CASSYKRAGTEAFF.